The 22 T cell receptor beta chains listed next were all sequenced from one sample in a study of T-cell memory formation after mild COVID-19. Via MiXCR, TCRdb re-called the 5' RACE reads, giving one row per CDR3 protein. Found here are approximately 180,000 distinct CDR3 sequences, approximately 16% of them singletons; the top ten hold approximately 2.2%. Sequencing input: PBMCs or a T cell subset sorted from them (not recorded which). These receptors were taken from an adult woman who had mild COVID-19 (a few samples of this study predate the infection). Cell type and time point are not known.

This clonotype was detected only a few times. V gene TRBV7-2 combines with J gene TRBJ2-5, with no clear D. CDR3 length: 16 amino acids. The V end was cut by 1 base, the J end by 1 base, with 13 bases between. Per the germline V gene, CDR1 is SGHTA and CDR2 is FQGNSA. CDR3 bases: TGTGCCAGCAGCTTAGTTTTCCAGAGACTCCAAGAGACCCAGTACTTC. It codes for CASSLVFQRLQETQYF. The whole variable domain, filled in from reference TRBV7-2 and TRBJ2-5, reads GAGVSQSPSNKVTEKGKDVELRCDPISGHTALYWYRQSLGQGLEFLIYFQGNSAPDKSGLPSDRFSAERTGGSVSTLTIQRTQQEDSAVYLCASSLVFQRLQETQYFGPGTRLLVL.

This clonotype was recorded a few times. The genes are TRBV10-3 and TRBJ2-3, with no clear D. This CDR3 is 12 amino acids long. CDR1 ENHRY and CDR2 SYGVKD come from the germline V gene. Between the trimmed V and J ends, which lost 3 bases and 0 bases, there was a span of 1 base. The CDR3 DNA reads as TGTGCCATCAGTGATAGCACAGATACGCAGTATTTT. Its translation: CAISDSTDTQYF.

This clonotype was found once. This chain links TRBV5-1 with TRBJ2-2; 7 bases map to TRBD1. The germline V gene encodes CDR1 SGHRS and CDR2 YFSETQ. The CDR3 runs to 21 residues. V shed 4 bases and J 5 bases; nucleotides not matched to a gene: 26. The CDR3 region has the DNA TGCGCCAGCAGCGGGCAGTGGACAGGTCGACGGAGTTTCTATAATACCGGGGAGCTGTTTTTT. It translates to CASSGQWTGRRSFYNTGELFF.

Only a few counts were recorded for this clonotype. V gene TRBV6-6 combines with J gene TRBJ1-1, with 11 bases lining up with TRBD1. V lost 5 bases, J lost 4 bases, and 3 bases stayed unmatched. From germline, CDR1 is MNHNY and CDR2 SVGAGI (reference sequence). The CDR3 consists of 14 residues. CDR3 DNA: TGTGCCAGCAGTCAGGACAGGGGGCCCACTGAAGCTTTCTTT. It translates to CASSQDRGPTEAFF.

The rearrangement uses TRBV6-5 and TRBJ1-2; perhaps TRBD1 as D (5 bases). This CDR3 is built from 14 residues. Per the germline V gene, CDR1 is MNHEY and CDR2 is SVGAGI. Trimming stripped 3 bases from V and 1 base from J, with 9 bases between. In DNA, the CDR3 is TGTGCCAGCAGTTATGGGGCCCTTAACTATGGCTACACCTTC. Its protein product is CASSYGALNYGYTF.

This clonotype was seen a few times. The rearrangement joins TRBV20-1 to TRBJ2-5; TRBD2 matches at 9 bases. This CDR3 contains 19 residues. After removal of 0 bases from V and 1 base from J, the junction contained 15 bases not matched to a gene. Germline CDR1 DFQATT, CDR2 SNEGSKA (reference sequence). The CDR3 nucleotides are TGCAGTGCTAGAGATGGTTTGGGTAGCGGGGGTTATACCCAAGAGACCCAGTACTTC. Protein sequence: CSARDGLGSGGYTQETQYF.

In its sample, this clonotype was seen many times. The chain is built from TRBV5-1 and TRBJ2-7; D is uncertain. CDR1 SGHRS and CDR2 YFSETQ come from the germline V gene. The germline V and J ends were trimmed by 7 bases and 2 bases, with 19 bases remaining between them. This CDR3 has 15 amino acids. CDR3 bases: TGCGCCAGCGCTTTACAGTCGGGTGTCGCCTACGAGCAGTACTTC. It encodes CASALQSGVAYEQYF.

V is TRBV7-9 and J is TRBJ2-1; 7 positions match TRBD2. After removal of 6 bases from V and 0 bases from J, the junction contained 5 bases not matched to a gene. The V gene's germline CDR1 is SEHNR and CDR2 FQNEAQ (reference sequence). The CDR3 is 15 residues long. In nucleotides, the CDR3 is TGTGCCAGCAGGGCCGGGACTACCTCCTACAATGAGCAGTTCTTC. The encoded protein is CASRAGTTSYNEQFF.

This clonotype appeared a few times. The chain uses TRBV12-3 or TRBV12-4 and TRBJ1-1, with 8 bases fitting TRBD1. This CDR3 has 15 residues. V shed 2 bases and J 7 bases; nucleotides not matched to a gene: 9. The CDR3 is CASSLSGGEKVEAFF. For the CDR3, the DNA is TGTGCCAGCAGTTTATCAGGGGGCGAGAAGGTTGAAGCTTTCTTT.

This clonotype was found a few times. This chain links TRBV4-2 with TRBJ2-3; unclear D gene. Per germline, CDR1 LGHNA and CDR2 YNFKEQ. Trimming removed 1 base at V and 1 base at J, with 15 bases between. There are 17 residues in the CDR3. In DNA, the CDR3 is TGTGCCAGCAGCCAAGCCGTCCAGACCCGGGGCACAGATACGCAGTATTTT. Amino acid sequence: CASSQAVQTRGTDTQYF.

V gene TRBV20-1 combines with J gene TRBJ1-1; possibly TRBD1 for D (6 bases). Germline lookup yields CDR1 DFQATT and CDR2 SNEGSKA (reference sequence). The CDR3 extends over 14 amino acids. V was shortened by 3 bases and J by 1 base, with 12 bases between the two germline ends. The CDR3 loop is CSASAGAGNTEAFF. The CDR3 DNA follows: TGCAGTGCTAGTGCAGGGGCGGGGAACACTGAAGCTTTCTTT.

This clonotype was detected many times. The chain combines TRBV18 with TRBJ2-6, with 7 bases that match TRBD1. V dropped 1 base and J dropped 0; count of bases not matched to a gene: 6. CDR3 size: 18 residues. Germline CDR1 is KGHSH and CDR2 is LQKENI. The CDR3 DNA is TGTGCCAGCTCACCACGAACAGGGGCTCTCTCTGGGGCCAACGTCCTGACTTTC. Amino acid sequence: CASSPRTGALSGANVLTF.

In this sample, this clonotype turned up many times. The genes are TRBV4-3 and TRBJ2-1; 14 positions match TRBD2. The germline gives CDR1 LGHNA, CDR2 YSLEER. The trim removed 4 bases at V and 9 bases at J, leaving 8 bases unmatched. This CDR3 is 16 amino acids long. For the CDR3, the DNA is TGCGCCAGCAGCCGAGAAGGGACTAGCGGGAGTTTTGAGCAGTTCTTC. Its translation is CASSREGTSGSFEQFF.

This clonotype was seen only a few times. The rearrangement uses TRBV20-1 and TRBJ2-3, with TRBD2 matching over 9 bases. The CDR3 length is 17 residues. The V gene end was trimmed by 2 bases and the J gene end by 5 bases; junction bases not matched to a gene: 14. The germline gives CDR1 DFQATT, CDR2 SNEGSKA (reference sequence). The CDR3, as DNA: TGCAGTGCTAGATCGCGGGGGGGCTCGGGTTCGGGAGATACGCAGTATTTT. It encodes CSARSRGGSGSGDTQYF.

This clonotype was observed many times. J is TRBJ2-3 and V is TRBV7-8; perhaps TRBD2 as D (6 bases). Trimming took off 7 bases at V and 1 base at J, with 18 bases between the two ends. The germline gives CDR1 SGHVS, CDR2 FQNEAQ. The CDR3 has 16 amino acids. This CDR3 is CASNPVGTGRTDTQYF. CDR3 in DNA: TGTGCCAGCAATCCCGTAGGGACTGGCCGCACAGATACGCAGTATTTT. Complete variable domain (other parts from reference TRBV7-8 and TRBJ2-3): GAGVSQSPRYKVAKRGQDVALRCDPISGHVSLFWYQQALGQGPEFLTYFQNEAQLDKSGLPSDRFFAERPEGSVSTLKIQRTQQEDSAVYLCASNPVGTGRTDTQYFGPGTRLTVL.

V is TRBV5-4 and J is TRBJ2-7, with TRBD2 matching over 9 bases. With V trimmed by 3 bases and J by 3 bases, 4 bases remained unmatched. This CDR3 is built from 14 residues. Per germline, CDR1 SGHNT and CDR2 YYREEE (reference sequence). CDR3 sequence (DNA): TGTGCCAGCAGCTCTAGCGGGGCGTACTACGAGCAGTACTTC. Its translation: CASSSSGAYYEQYF.

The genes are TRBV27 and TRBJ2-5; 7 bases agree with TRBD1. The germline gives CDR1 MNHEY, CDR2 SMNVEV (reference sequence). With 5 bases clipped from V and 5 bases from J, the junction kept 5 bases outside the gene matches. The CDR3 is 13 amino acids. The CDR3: CASSRLDRETQYF. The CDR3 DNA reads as TGTGCCAGCAGTCGACTGGACAGGGAGACCCAGTACTTC.

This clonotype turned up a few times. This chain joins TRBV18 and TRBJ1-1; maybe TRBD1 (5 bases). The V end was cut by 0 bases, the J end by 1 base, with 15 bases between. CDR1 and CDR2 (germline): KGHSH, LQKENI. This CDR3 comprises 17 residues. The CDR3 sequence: CASSPPYPGWRNTEAFF. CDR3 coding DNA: TGTGCCAGCTCACCACCGTATCCAGGGTGGAGGAACACTGAAGCTTTCTTT. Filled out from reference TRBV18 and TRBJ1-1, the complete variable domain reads NAGVMQNPRHLVRRRGQEARLRCSPMKGHSHVYWYRQLPEEGLKFMVYLQKENIIDESGMPKERFSAEFPKEGPSILRIQQVVRGDSAAYFCASSPPYPGWRNTEAFFGQGTRLTVV.

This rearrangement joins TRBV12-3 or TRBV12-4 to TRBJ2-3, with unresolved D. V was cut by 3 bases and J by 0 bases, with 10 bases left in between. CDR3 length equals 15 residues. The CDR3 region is CASSFRLTSTDTQYF. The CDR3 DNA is TGTGCCAGCAGTTTCCGTCTGACTAGCACAGATACGCAGTATTTT.

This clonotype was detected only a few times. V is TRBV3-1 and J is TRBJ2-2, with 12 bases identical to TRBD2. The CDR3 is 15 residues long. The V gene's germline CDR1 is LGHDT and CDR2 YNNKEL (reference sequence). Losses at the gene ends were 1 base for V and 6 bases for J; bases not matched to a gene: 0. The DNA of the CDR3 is TGTGCCAGCAGCCAAGCTAGCGGGAGGGCCGGGGAGCTGTTTTTT. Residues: CASSQASGRAGELFF.

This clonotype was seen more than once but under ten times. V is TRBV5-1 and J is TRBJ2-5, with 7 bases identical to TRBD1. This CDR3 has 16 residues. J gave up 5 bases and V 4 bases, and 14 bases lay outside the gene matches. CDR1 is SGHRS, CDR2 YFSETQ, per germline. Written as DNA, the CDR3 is TGCGCCAGCAGCCTACTACAGGGGATACGTCCGGAGACCCAGTACTTC. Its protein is CASSLLQGIRPETQYF. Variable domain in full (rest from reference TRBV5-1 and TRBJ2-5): KAGVTQTPRYLIKTRGQQVTLSCSPISGHRSVSWYQQTPGQGLQFLFEYFSETQRNKGNFPGRFSGRQFSNSRSEMNVSTLELGDSALYLCASSLLQGIRPETQYFGPGTRLLVL.

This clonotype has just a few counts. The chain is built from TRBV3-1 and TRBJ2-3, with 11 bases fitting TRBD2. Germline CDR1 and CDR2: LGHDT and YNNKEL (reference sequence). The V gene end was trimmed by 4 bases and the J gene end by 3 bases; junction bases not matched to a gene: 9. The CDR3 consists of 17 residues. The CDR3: CASSLQQLAGVTDTQYF. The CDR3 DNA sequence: TGTGCCAGCAGCCTCCAGCAACTAGCGGGGGTAACAGATACGCAGTATTTT.